Described below is a single T cell receptor beta chain sequence and its context. This specimen comes from a study of blood T cell repertoires in COVID-19. At the level of the study: Spain, Italy and the United States supplied samples that represented acute and convalescent COVID-19. T cells, B-cell-depleted T cells, or PBMCs provided the cDNA or gDNA that served as material.

Authors' methods: Amplification of reference gene primers was used by the study to estimate nucleated cell counts. Clones were sequenced by immunoSEQ multiplex PCR, and TCRdb holds only the in-frame ones, with some missing. The V and J calls and clone size come from that table; D and trimming were worked out from the DNA. Of roughly 40,000 clones in the sample, approximately 85% were seen once. V was pared by 5 bases and J by 0 bases, with 19 bases between. Germline V gives CDR1 SGHTA, CDR2 FQGTGA. CDR3 length: 17 residues. The source of this sequence is a human donor in a cohort sampled during active COVID-19. This chain joins TRBV7-3 and TRBJ1-1; weak D call: TRBD1 (5 bases). The specimen sequenced was peripheral blood. CDR3 in DNA: TGTGCCAGCAGCGGAACAGGAATTAACGGGTTGAACACTGAAGCTTTCTTT. Protein product: CASSGTGINGLNTEAFF.